The 20 T cell receptor beta chains reported below all come from one sample, sequenced in a study of graft-versus-host responses after intestinal transplantation. Assay used: immunoSEQ multiplex PCR; TCRdb lists only in-frame clones, some missing. This table has some 31,000 clones, 85% to 95% appearing once. The material sequenced was PBMCs, taken 66 days after intestinal transplant. These receptors were obtained from a human patient who received an intestinal transplant, so some T cells may come from the graft donor.

The rearrangement links TRBV27 to TRBJ2-5, with 8 bases that match TRBD1. CDR1 and CDR2 (germline): MNHEY, SMNVEV (reference sequence). The CDR3 is made up of 14 amino acids. V lost 8 bases to trimming and J lost 0 bases; unmatched junction nucleotides: 5. For the CDR3, the DNA is TGTGCCAGCTCGACAGGGGTGTACCAAGAGACCCAGTACTTC. It translates to CASSTGVYQETQYF.

The rearrangement joins TRBV10-2 to TRBJ2-7; TRBD1 matches 10 bases. Trimming at V came to 0 bases and at J to 3 bases, leaving 5 bases not matched to a gene. The length of the CDR3 is 16 residues. Germline V lookup: CDR1 WSHSY, CDR2 SAAADI. Here the CDR3 reads CASSESGTGADYEQYF. The CDR3 bases are TGCGCCAGCAGTGAGTCCGGGACAGGGGCCGACTACGAGCAGTACTTC.

The rearrangement links TRBV28 to TRBJ1-5; unclear D gene. V dropped 5 bases and J dropped 8 bases, with 13 bases sitting between them. This CDR3 has 13 amino acids. CDR1 and CDR2 (germline): MDHEN, SYDVKM. The CDR3, as DNA: TGTGCCAGCAGTCAAGGGCCGCCGGAGCCCCAGCATTTT. Its protein is CASSQGPPEPQHF.

This clone was seen only once. The gene calls are TRBV28 and TRBJ2-3; D call uncertain. This CDR3 is built from 15 residues. The V end lost 7 bases, the J end lost 1 base, and 15 bases lay between the germline ends. Germline CDR1 and CDR2: MDHEN and SYDVKM. In DNA form, the CDR3 reads TGTGCCAGCACCACTCTCTTTAGAGGCACAGATACGCAGTATTTT. Its protein is CASTTLFRGTDTQYF. The full variable domain, its missing parts supplied by reference TRBV28 and TRBJ2-3, is DVKVTQSSRYLVKRTGEKVFLECVQDMDHENMFWYRQDPGLGLRLIYFSYDVKMKEKGDIPEGYSVSREKKERFSLILESASTNQTSMYLCASTTLFRGTDTQYFGPGTRLTVL.

The rearrangement uses TRBV4-1 and TRBJ2-1, with 12 nucleotides matching TRBD1. This CDR3 contains 17 residues. Per germline, CDR1 MGHRA and CDR2 YSYEKL. V was clipped by 0 bases and J by 8 bases; unmatched bases: 8. As DNA, the CDR3 is TGCGCCAGCAGCCAAGATCTCGGGACAGGGGGCACCGATGAGCAGTTCTTC. Translated, it gives CASSQDLGTGGTDEQFF.

On this clone itself: One end of the junction fails to match germline, which may point to a read error. V is TRBV7-7 and J is TRBJ2-3, with D possibly matching TRBD1 (7 bases). Germline V lookup: CDR1 SSHAT, CDR2 FNYEAQ (reference sequence). There are 14 residues in the CDR3. This CDR3 reads CASGLSGGRDTQYF. CDR3 nucleotide sequence: TGTGCCAGCGGCTTATCAGGGGGGAGAGATACGCAGTATTTT.

The chain uses TRBV7-9 and TRBJ1-2; a weak D match, TRBD1 (6 bases). There are 14 residues in the CDR3. The germline V gene has CDR1 SEHNR and CDR2 FQNEAQ (reference sequence). V gave up 1 base and J gave up 4 bases, with 10 bases separating them. The CDR3 loop reads CASSLVGGFYGYTF. In nucleotides, the CDR3 is TGTGCCAGCAGCTTAGTCGGGGGCTTCTATGGCTACACCTTC.

This sequence joins TRBV9 and TRBJ2-1, with a possible D match to TRBD1 (6 bases). CDR1 is SGDLS, CDR2 YYNGEE, per germline. This CDR3 spans 18 amino acids. V lost 4 bases and J lost 5, with 25 bases in between. CDR3 loop: CASSTSLTGVHPNNEQFF. The CDR3 DNA follows: TGTGCCAGCAGCACGAGCCTGACAGGAGTACACCCAAACAATGAGCAGTTCTTC.

The chain is built from TRBV4-1 and TRBJ2-1, with 11 bases matching TRBD2. The CDR3 loop spans 20 amino acids. V gave up 1 base and J gave up 9 bases; unmatched junction bases: 20. CDR1 MGHRA and CDR2 YSYEKL come from the germline V gene. The CDR3 bases are TGCGCCAGCAGCCAAGGTCTCCGATGGCGGCTAGCGGGGGGCCAGGGTGAGCAGTTCTTC. Protein: CASSQGLRWRLAGGQGEQFF.

The chain uses TRBV9 and TRBJ1-2; 7 bases agree with TRBD1. V dropped 4 bases and J dropped 4; count of bases not matched to a gene: 4. This CDR3 is 13 amino acids long. Germline V CDR1 and CDR2: SGDLS, YYNGEE. In nucleotides, the CDR3 is TGTGCCAGCAGCCCTTGGGACAGCTATGGCTACACCTTC. As protein: CASSPWDSYGYTF.

The chain links TRBV7-9 to TRBJ1-1; TRBD1 is a possible D gene (5 bases). The CDR3 is made up of 14 amino acids. CDR1 and CDR2 (germline): SEHNR, FQNEAQ (reference sequence). The ends were cut back, 10 bases at V and 0 bases at J, with 15 bases in the middle. CDR3: CATQGVGLNTEAFF. The CDR3 region has the DNA TGTGCCACCCAGGGTGTAGGTTTGAACACTGAAGCTTTCTTT.

The chain recombines TRBV12-5 with TRBJ1-5; D uncertain. Trimming left V 1 base short and J 2 bases short, with 18 bases between. Germline lookup yields CDR1 LGHNT and CDR2 FRNRAP. This CDR3 is built from 18 residues. CDR3 region: CASGLGPEHSIGNQPQHF. The CDR3 DNA follows: TGTGCTAGTGGTTTGGGCCCCGAACACAGTATAGGCAATCAGCCCCAGCATTTT.

The CDR3 sequence: CASSLEPLSGQYF. The CDR3 region has the DNA TGCGCCAGCAGCTTGGAGCCACTCTCAGGGCAGTACTTC. The chain uses TRBV5-1 and TRBJ2-7, with unresolved D. V shed 0 bases and J shed 9 bases, with 13 bases lying between them. Germline assignment: CDR1 SGHRS and CDR2 YFSETQ. The CDR3 sequence is 13 residues long.

This chain uses TRBV21-1 with TRBJ1-5. TRBV21-1 is designated a pseudogene. The length of the CDR3 is 14 residues. CDR3 protein: CASSASQANQPQHF. The DNA for the CDR3 is TGTGCCAGCAGCGCAAGTCAAGCTAATCAGCCCCAGCATTTT.

V gene TRBV7-9 combines with J gene TRBJ1-1; TRBD1 agrees at 7 bases. With V trimmed by 5 bases and J by 11 bases, 5 bases remained unmatched. Germline V lookup: CDR1 SEHNR, CDR2 FQNEAQ (reference sequence). The CDR3 is 11 residues long. DNA of the CDR3: TGTGCCAGCAGCCAGACAGGGAGTGCTTTCTTT. Translating it yields CASSQTGSAFF.

This clone was detected only once. V and J are TRBV29-1 and TRBJ1-5; D is ambiguous. CDR3 length: 12 residues. Between the trimmed V and J ends, which lost 6 bases and 0 bases, there was a span of 6 bases. In germline, CDR1 is SQVTM, CDR2 ANQGSEA. The CDR3 here is CSVGFSNQPQHF. CDR3 sequence (DNA): TGCAGCGTGGGGTTTAGCAATCAGCCCCAGCATTTT.

The chain has TRBV28 and TRBJ1-3; the D gene is possibly TRBD1 (5 bases). This CDR3 comprises 17 residues. Trimming shortened V by 5 bases and J by 3 bases, and 20 bases separated the two germline ends. Germline V gene sequence: CDR1 MDHEN, CDR2 SYDVKM. The CDR3 sequence: CASSPGWLGVDGNTIYF. The CDR3 bases are TGTGCCAGCAGTCCGGGTTGGTTGGGGGTAGATGGAAACACCATATATTTT.

The gene calls are TRBV11-2 and TRBJ2-5, with 12 bases matching TRBD2. Gene TRBJ2-7 matches the end of the DNA better, so the J call may be wrong. Germline lookup yields CDR1 SGHAT and CDR2 FQNNGV. The CDR3 is 14 residues long. The chain's CDR3 is CASTPGLAGYEQYF. The CDR3 bases are TGTGCCAGCACCCCGGGACTAGCGGGCTACGAGCAGTACTTC.

V and J are TRBV28 and TRBJ1-2, with a weak D call TRBD1 (6 bases). Germline-derived CDR1 and CDR2 are MDHEN and SYDVKM. This CDR3 region has 15 residues. The ends were cut back, 6 bases at V and 8 bases at J, with 22 bases in the middle. CDR3: CASSHDIQGPLGYTF. The CDR3 DNA sequence: TGTGCCAGCAGCCATGATATACAGGGCCCCTTGGGCTACACCTTC.

The CDR3 region has the DNA TGTGCCAGTAGTCTCAGACAGGGGGTGGATACGCAGTATTTT. Its translation is CASSLRQGVDTQYF. This chain connects TRBV19 to TRBJ2-3; 9 bases fit TRBD1. The germline V gene has CDR1 LNHDA and CDR2 SQIVND (reference sequence). V lost 5 bases to trimming and J lost 6 bases; unmatched junction nucleotides: 6. The CDR3 is 14 residues long.